This T cell receptor beta chain appears in the sequencing data of a study of shared clonotypes between healthy human individuals. Study results and limitations: The generation probabilities recorded for non-shared clonotypes fell below those of clonotypes shared by all four donors. Few donors restricted represented genetic and exposure-history diversity. Tissues were not sampled, only blood, and their repertoires likely differ.

As for this clone: Antigen: not known.

V lost 6 bases and J 5 bases, leaving 13 bases between the germline ends. The CDR3 spans 13 residues. Germline-derived CDR1 and CDR2 are LNHDA and SQIVND (reference sequence). The method was immunoSEQ multiplex PCR; TCRdb's version includes in-frame clones alone and lacks a portion of them. The sample lists 2 million to 2.5 million clones, over 85% occurring once. The source of this sequence is a man between 18 and 29 years old in good health. Some clones in this sample may be carry-over from other donors' samples. This sequence joins TRBV19 and TRBJ2-5; perhaps D is TRBD1 or TRBD2 (6 bases each). Sequenced input: naive CD4+ T cells from PBMCs. Regarding subset: CD45RA+ positively selected. CDR3 coding DNA: TGTGCCAGTAGCACGGGGGCTATGGAGACCCAGTACTTC. Its protein is CASSTGAMETQYF.